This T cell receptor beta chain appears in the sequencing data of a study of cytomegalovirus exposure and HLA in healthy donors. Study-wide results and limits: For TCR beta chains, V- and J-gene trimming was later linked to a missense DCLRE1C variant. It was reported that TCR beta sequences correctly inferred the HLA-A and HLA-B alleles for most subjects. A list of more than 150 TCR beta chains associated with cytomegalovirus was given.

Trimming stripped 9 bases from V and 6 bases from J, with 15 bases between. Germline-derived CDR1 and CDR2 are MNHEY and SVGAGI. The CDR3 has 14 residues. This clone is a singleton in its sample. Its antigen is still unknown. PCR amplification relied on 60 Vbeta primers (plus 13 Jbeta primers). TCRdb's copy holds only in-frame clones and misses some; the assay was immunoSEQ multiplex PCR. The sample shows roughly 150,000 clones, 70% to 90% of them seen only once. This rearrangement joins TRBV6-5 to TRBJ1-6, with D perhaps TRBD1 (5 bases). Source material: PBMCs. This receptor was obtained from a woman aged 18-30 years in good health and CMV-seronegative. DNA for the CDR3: TGTGCCAGTCGTCGCGGAGGGACTAATTCACCCCTCCACTTT. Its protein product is CASRRGGTNSPLHF.